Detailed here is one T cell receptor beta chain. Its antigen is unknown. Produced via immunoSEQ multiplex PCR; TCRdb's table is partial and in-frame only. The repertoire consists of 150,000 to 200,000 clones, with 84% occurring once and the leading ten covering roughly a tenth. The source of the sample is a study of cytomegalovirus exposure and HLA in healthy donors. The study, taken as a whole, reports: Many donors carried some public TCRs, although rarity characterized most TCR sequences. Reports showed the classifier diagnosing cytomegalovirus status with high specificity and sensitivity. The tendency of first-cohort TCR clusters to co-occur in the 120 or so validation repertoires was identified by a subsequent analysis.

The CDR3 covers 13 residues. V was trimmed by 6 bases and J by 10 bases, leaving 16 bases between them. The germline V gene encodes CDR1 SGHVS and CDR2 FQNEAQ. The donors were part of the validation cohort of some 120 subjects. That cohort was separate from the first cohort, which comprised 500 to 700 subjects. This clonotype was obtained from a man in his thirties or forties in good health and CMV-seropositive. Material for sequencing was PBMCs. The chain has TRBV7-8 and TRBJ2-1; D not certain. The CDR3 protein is CASSQDTRSEQFF. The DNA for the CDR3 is TGTGCCAGCAGTCAAGACACGCGATCGGAGCAGTTCTTC.